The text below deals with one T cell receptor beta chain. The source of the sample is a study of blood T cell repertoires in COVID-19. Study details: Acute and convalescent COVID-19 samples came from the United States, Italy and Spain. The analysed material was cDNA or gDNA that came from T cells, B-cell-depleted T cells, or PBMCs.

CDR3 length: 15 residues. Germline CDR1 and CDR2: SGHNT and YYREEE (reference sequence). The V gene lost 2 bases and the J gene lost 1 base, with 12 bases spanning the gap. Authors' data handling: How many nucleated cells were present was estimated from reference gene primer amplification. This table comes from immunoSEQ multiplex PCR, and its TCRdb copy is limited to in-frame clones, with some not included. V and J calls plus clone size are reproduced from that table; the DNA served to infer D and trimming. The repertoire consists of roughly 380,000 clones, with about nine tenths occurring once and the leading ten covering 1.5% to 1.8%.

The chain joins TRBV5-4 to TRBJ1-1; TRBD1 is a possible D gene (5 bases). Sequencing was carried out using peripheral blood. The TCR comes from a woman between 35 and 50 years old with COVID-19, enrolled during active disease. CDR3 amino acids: CASSFGGIGNTEAFF. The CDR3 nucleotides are TGTGCCAGCAGCTTCGGGGGGATCGGGAACACTGAAGCTTTCTTT. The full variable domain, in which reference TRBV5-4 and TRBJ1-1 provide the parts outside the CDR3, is ETGVTQSPTHLIKTRGQQVTLRCSSQSGHNTVSWYQQALGQGPQFIFQYYREEENGRGNFPPRFSGLQFPNYSSELNVNALELDDSALYLCASSFGGIGNTEAFFGQGTRLTVV.